Presented here are 15 T cell receptor beta chains from one specimen sequenced in a study of shared clonotypes between healthy human individuals. The data were produced by immunoSEQ multiplex PCR, yet TCRdb's version contains in-frame clones alone and is incomplete. The sample consists of about 580,000 clones, 95% to 98% of them appearing once. CD8 cells classed as naive were CD45RO-negative and positively selected for CCR7, excluding terminally differentiated effector memory CD45RA+ cells. Sequences were obtained from naive CD8+ T cells sorted from blood. The source is a man aged 25 to 45 in good health.

The chain has TRBV28 and TRBJ1-2; 7 bases are shared with TRBD1. Unmatched junction bases numbered 14, after V lost 6 bases and J lost 4 bases. CDR1 and CDR2 (germline): MDHEN, SYDVKM. The CDR3 is 16 amino acids. CDR3 loop: CASRVANPGQIYGYTF. In DNA form, the CDR3 reads TGTGCCAGCAGAGTGGCAAACCCGGGACAGATCTATGGCTACACCTTC.

The chain is built from TRBV7-8 and TRBJ2-1; 11 positions match TRBD2. V trimming: 3 bases; J trimming: 9 bases; junction bases outside the gene matches: 10. Germline CDR1 reads SGHVS; CDR2 reads FQNEAQ. The length of the CDR3 is 16 residues. The DNA for the CDR3 is TGTGCCAGCAGCTTTGCACTAGCGGGAGTTTTGGGTGAGCAGTTCTTC. This translates into CASSFALAGVLGEQFF.

This clone was seen just once. The chain combines TRBV10-3 with TRBJ2-2; 11 bases fit TRBD1. The CDR3 consists of 17 residues. With 3 bases clipped from V and 7 bases from J, the junction kept 10 bases outside the gene matches. Germline V gene lookup returns CDR1 ENHRY and CDR2 SYGVKD. CDR3 sequence: CAISDMTTGTGGGELFF. CDR3 bases: TGTGCCATCAGTGATATGACCACCGGGACAGGGGGCGGGGAGCTGTTTTTT.

The chain joins TRBV6-5 to TRBJ2-1; D remains unclear. CDR3 length: 15 residues. With 0 bases removed from V and 3 bases from J, the gap between germline ends came to 9 bases. Looked up from germline, CDR1 is MNHEY and CDR2 is SVGAGI. In DNA, the CDR3 is TGTGCCAGCAGTTACTCCTCCCAGTACTACAATGAGCAGTTCTTC. Protein sequence: CASSYSSQYYNEQFF.

This sequence joins TRBV4-1 and TRBJ2-3, with 7 bases that match TRBD2. The CDR3 length is 16 residues. The germline V gene encodes CDR1 MGHRA and CDR2 YSYEKL. V was pared by 5 bases and J by 6 bases, with 14 bases of the junction left unmatched. The CDR3 region has the DNA TGCGCCAGCAGCAGCGGGACTCAAGACCTAACCGATACGCAGTATTTT. It specifies CASSSGTQDLTDTQYF.

J is TRBJ2-7 and V is TRBV5-1; 10 bases are shared with TRBD2. The V and J ends lost 4 bases and 4 bases, in that order; junction bases with no gene match: 5. The germline V gene has CDR1 SGHRS and CDR2 YFSETQ. The CDR3 covers 14 residues. The CDR3 bases are TGCGCCAGCAGCGGTCCGGGACTAGCGTACGAGCAGTACTTC. It codes for CASSGPGLAYEQYF.

The V gene is TRBV27, the J gene TRBJ1-5; D might be TRBD1 (6 bases). CDR1 and CDR2 from the germline V gene are MNHEY and SMNVEV (reference sequence). The CDR3 is 14 amino acids. The germline V and J ends were trimmed by 3 bases and 9 bases, with 15 bases remaining between them. The CDR3: CASSLLGRGVPQHF. The CDR3 DNA sequence: TGTGCCAGCAGTTTGTTGGGCAGGGGTGTGCCCCAGCATTTT.

The chain couples TRBV21-1 to TRBJ2-2; TRBD1 reflects the table's D call only, with no check against the DNA. TRBV21-1 is a documented pseudogene. CDR3 length: 18 residues. CDR3 sequence reads: CASSTRHGQSLCTGELFF. The CDR3 bases are TGTGCCAGCAGCACCCGTCACGGACAGAGCCTTTGCACCGGGGAGCTGTTTTTT.

This chain links TRBV7-9 with TRBJ2-3, with D unresolved. The germline V gene has CDR1 SEHNR and CDR2 FQNEAQ (reference sequence). The CDR3 covers 16 residues. V lost 5 bases and J lost 1, with 16 bases in between. The CDR3 nucleotides are TGTGCCAGCAGCCTAGACCCTGCCCGAGGCACAGATACGCAGTATTTT. Encoded protein: CASSLDPARGTDTQYF.

The chain links TRBV28 to TRBJ2-5, with D possibly TRBD1 on 6 matching bases. The germline CDR1 and CDR2 sequences are MDHEN and SYDVKM. Trimming removed 1 base at V and 2 bases at J, with 17 bases between. CDR3 length: 17 residues. The CDR3 sequence: CASSLLGNRASQETQYF. In DNA form, the CDR3 reads TGTGCCAGCAGTTTATTGGGTAACAGGGCCTCACAAGAGACCCAGTACTTC. Using reference TRBV28 and TRBJ2-5 for the parts outside the CDR3, the full variable domain is DVKVTQSSRYLVKRTGEKVFLECVQDMDHENMFWYRQDPGLGLRLIYFSYDVKMKEKGDIPEGYSVSREKKERFSLILESASTNQTSMYLCASSLLGNRASQETQYFGPGTRLLVL.

The chain carries TRBV7-9 and TRBJ1-5; D is unresolved. V lost 4 bases and J lost 4, with 11 bases in between. Germline CDR1 is SEHNR and CDR2 is FQNEAQ (reference sequence). There are 14 residues in the CDR3. As DNA, the CDR3 is TGTGCCAGCAGCTCCGGCCATCTTAATCAGCCCCAGCATTTT. This sequence encodes CASSSGHLNQPQHF.

V usage is TRBV5-5 and J usage is TRBJ2-1; D gene ambiguous. V gave up 1 base and J gave up 8 bases, with 7 bases separating them. The germline gives CDR1 SGHKS, CDR2 YYEKEE (reference sequence). The CDR3 sequence is 12 residues long. The DNA for the CDR3 is TGTGCCAGCAGCTTGAATGGGGATGAGCAGTTCTTC. It specifies CASSLNGDEQFF.

The chain carries TRBV27 and TRBJ1-1; D possibly corresponds to TRBD1 (5 bases). The germline V gene encodes CDR1 MNHEY and CDR2 SMNVEV (reference sequence). The CDR3 consists of 16 residues. V lost 1 base to trimming and J lost 3 bases, with 15 bases between them. In DNA form, the CDR3 reads TGTGCCAGCAGTTTATGGGGGAGGGCAGTCCACACTGAAGCTTTCTTT. The encoded protein is CASSLWGRAVHTEAFF.

V is TRBV5-6 and J is TRBJ2-7, with 9 bases matching TRBD2. The germline V gene encodes CDR1 SGHDT and CDR2 YYEEEE. V shed 3 bases, J shed 5 bases, and the junction held 9 bases outside the gene matches. The CDR3 is made up of 15 amino acids. The CDR3 coding sequence is TGTGCCAGCAGCTACGGAGCGGGAGGCTACAACGAGCAGTACTTC. Protein product: CASSYGAGGYNEQYF.

The chain uses TRBV18 and TRBJ1-4; D is unresolved. Germline V gene lookup returns CDR1 KGHSH and CDR2 LQKENI. Trimming pared 3 bases from V and 0 bases from J, leaving 17 bases between. The CDR3 loop spans 18 amino acids. CDR3 loop: CASSPRPATDATNEKLFF. CDR3 coding DNA: TGTGCCAGCTCACCCAGGCCGGCGACGGATGCAACTAATGAAAAACTGTTTTTT.